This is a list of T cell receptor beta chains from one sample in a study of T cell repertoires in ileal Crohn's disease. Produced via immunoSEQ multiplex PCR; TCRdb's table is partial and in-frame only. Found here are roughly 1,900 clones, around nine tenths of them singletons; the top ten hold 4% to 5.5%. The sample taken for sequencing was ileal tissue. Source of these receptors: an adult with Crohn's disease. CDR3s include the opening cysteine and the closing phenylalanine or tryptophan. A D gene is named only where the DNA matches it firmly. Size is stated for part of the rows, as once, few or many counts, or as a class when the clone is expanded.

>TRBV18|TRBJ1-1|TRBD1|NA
CASSPTGQGGRMNTEAFF
TGTGCCAGCTCACCTACGGGACAGGGTGGAAGGATGAACACTGAAGCTTTCTTT
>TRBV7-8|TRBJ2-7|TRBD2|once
CASSSGSSGRTGYEQYF
TGTGCCAGCAGCTCGGGTAGTAGCGGGAGGACAGGCTACGAGCAGTACTTC
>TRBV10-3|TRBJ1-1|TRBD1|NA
CAISAGGLEAFF
TGTGCCATCAGTGCAGGGGGTCTTGAAGCTTTCTTT
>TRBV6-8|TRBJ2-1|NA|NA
CASTPSPDNPTYNEQFF
TGTGCCAGCACTCCCTCCCCCGACAACCCCACCTACAATGAGCAGTTCTTC
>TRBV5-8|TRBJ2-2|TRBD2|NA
CASSSGTRTGELFF
TGTGCCAGCAGCAGCGGGACTCGCACCGGGGAGCTGTTTTTT
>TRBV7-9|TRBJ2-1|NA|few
CASSPPSGHSYNEQFF
TGTGCCAGCAGCCCACCCTCGGGACACTCCTACAATGAGCAGTTCTTC
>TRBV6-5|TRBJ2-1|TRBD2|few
CAGGSGRALGNEQFF
TGTGCCGGAGGCAGCGGGAGGGCCTTGGGTAATGAGCAGTTCTTC
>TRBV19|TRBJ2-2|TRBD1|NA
CASSPRGFTGELFF
TGTGCCAGTAGTCCCAGGGGGTTCACCGGGGAGCTGTTTTTT
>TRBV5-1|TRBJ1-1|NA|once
CASSLEARRGTEAFF
TGCGCCAGCAGCTTGGAGGCCAGAAGAGGCACTGAAGCTTTCTTT
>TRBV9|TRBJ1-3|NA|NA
CASSANSGNTIYF
TGTGCCAGCAGCGCCAACTCTGGAAACACCATATATTTT
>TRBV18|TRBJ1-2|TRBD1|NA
CASSPHRDRALFRYGYTF
TGTGCCAGCTCACCACACCGGGACAGGGCACTTTTCCGCTATGGCTACACCTTC
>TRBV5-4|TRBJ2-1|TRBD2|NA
CASSFTSGSYNEQFF
TGTGCCAGCAGCTTCACTAGCGGCTCCTACAATGAGCAGTTCTTC
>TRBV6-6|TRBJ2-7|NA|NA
CASSYEGGTYEQYF
TGTGCCAGCAGTTACGAGGGGGGGACCTACGAGCAGTACTTC
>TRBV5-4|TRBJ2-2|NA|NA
CASSEIDGSGELFF
TGTGCCAGCAGCGAGATAGACGGGTCCGGGGAGCTGTTTTTT
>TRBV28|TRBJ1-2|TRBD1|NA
CASRKTGGPSGGYTF
TGTGCCAGCAGGAAAACAGGGGGCCCTTCGGGCGGCTACACCTTC
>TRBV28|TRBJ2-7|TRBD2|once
CAISRMVAGPYEQYF
TGTGCCATCTCCCGAATGGTAGCGGGCCCCTACGAGCAGTACTTC
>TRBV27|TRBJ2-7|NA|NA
CAFPLRVLGEQYF
TGTGCCTTCCCCCTCAGGGTCCTTGGGGAGCAGTACTTC
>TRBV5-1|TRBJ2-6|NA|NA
CASSLAPVSGANVLTF
TGCGCCAGCAGCTTGGCCCCGGTCTCTGGGGCCAACGTCCTGACTTTC
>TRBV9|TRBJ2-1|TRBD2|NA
CASSVVWDYTIYNEQFF
TGTGCCAGCAGCGTAGTATGGGACTATACAATTTACAATGAGCAGTTCTTC
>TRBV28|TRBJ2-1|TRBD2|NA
CASKAAWGGQFF
TGTGCCAGCAAGGCGGCCTGGGGGGGGCAGTTCTTC
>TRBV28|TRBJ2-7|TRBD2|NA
CASSSGLAGGYEQYF
TGTGCCAGCAGTTCGGGACTAGCGGGAGGCTACGAGCAGTACTTC
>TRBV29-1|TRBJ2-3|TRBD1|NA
CSVEGVTGADTQYF
TGCAGCGTTGAAGGGGTGACAGGGGCAGATACGCAGTATTTT
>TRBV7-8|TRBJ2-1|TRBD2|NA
CASSPGLGGGPFF
TGTGCCAGCAGCCCCGGACTGGGGGGGGGACCGTTCTTC
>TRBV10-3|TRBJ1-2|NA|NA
CATSGYGYTF
TGTGCCACAAGCGGGTATGGCTACACCTTC
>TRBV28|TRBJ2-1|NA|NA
CASMDSYNEQFF
TGTGCCAGCATGGACAGCTACAATGAGCAGTTCTTC
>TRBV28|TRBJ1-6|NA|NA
CAYSPTGLQNSPLHF
TGTGCCTACAGTCCAACAGGGCTGCAAAATTCACCCCTCCACTTT
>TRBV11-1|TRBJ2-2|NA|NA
CASRQNTGELFF
TGTGCCAGCAGACAGAACACCGGGGAGCTGTTTTTT
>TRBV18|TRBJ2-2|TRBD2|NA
CASSPLTSGTNTGELFF
TGTGCCAGCTCACCACTGACTAGCGGGACGAACACCGGGGAGCTGTTTTTT
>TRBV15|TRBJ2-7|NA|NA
CATSPRTVAYEQYF
TGTGCCACCAGCCCGCGGACAGTGGCCTACGAGCAGTACTTC
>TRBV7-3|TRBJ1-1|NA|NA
CASSLDPTEGTEAFF
TGTGCCAGCAGCTTAGATCCCACTGAGGGCACTGAAGCTTTCTTT
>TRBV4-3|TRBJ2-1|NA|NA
CASSQGTGVDNEQFF
TGCGCCAGCAGCCAAGGCACGGGAGTCGACAATGAGCAGTTCTTC
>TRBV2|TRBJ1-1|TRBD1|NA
CASTGQGAHTEAFF
TGTGCCAGCACCGGACAGGGGGCGCATACTGAAGCTTTCTTT
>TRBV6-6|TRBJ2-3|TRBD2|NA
CASSRGLAGGPDTQYF
TGTGCCAGCAGTCGAGGACTAGCGGGAGGTCCAGATACGCAGTATTTT
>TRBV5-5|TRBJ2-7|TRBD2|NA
CASSWGLAGSYEQYF
TGTGCCAGCAGCTGGGGACTAGCGGGATCCTACGAGCAGTACTTC
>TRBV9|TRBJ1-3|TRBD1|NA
CASSVGDRGDSGNTIYF
TGTGCCAGCAGCGTAGGGGACAGGGGCGACTCTGGAAACACCATATATTTT
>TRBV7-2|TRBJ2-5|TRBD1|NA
CASSSWTGGGSRTQYF
TGTGCCAGCAGCTCCTGGACAGGGGGGGGGAGTCGGACCCAGTACTTC
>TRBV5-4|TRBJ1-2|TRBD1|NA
CASTHRGASYGYTF
TGTGCCAGCACCCACAGGGGCGCGTCCTATGGCTACACCTTC
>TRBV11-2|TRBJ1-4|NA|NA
CASSLDSRAGGATNEKLFF
TGTGCCAGCAGCTTAGATAGCCGGGCGGGGGGCGCAACTAATGAAAAACTGTTTTTT
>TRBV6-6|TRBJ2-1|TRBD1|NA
CASSGQGNEQFF
TGTGCCAGCAGCGGACAGGGGAATGAGCAGTTCTTC
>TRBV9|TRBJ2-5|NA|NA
CASSVVGGETQYF
TGTGCCAGCAGCGTAGTGGGGGGAGAGACCCAGTACTTC
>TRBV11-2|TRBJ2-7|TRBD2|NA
CASSLAREGRDEQYF
TGTGCCAGCAGCTTAGCCCGGGAGGGTCGGGACGAGCAGTACTTC
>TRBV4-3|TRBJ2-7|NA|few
CASSQDKAGYYEQYF
TGCGCCAGCAGCCAAGATAAGGCAGGTTACTACGAGCAGTACTTC
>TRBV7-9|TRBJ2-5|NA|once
CASSSAYLGWRETQYF
TGTGCCAGCAGTTCCGCATACTTGGGGTGGAGGGAGACCCAGTACTTC
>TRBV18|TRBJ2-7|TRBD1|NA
CASSPLDRVTYEQYF
TGTGCCAGCTCACCATTGGACAGGGTAACCTACGAGCAGTACTTC
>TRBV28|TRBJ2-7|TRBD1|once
CASSSGQGSPPDF
TGTGCCAGCAGTTCCGGACAGGGGAGCCCCCCGGACTTC
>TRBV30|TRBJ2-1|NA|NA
CAWSGRWSYNEQFF
TGTGCCTGGAGCGGGAGATGGAGCTACAATGAGCAGTTCTTC
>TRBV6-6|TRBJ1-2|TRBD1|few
CASSTGTGEGYTF
TGTGCCAGCAGTACTGGGACAGGGGAAGGCTACACCTTC
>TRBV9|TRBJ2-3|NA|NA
CASSAPGAGTDTQYF
TGTGCCAGCAGCGCTCCGGGAGCGGGCACAGATACGCAGTATTTT
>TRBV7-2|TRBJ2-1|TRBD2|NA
CASGTSGTYNEQFF
TGTGCCAGCGGGACTAGCGGGACCTACAATGAGCAGTTCTTC
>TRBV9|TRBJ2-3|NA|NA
CASSVDAGSTDTQYF
TGTGCCAGCAGCGTAGATGCAGGAAGCACAGATACGCAGTATTTT
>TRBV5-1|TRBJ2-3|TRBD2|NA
CASSLLAGGLTDTQYF
TGCGCCAGCAGCCTCCTAGCGGGAGGCCTCACAGATACGCAGTATTTT
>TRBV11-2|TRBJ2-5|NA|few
CASSQVLSRDPRQETQYF
TGTGCCAGCAGCCAAGTCCTTTCGCGGGACCCTCGCCAAGAGACCCAGTACTTC
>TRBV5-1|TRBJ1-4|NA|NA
CASSDTGATNEKLFF
TGCGCCAGCAGCGACACAGGTGCAACTAATGAAAAACTGTTTTTT
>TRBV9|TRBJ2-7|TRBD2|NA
CASSPVASGGYEQYF
TGTGCCAGCAGCCCAGTAGCTAGCGGGGGCTACGAGCAGTACTTC